This T cell receptor beta chain was recorded in a study of blood T cell repertoires in COVID-19. This CDR3 region has 15 residues. Looked up from germline, CDR1 is KGHSH and CDR2 is LQKENI. V shed 6 bases and J 8 bases; nucleotides not matched to a gene: 6. Authors' analysis steps: Estimates of nucleated cell counts were drawn from the amplification of reference gene primers. Profiled with immunoSEQ multiplex PCR; TCRdb holds only in-frame clones, not every one. The DNA gave D and trimming, while V, J and clone size come from that table. The table lists about 270,000 clones, about 90% of them singletons.

The sequence was collected from a woman aged 30 to 39 with COVID-19, enrolled during active disease. V usage is TRBV18 and J usage is TRBJ2-1; TRBD2 aligns across 14 bases. Source material: peripheral blood. CDR3 residues: CASSAGLAGGDEQFF. CDR3 bases: TGTGCCAGCTCGGCCGGACTAGCGGGGGGCGATGAGCAGTTCTTC.